Presented here are 19 T cell receptor beta chains from one specimen sequenced in a study of cytomegalovirus exposure and HLA in healthy donors (dated by TCRdb to about 2017). The library was made by the immunoSEQ multiplex PCR assay. For the multiplex PCR, a mixture combining 60 forward primers for TCR Vbeta segments and 13 reverse primers for TCR Jbeta segments was used. TCRdb took over this immuneACCESS table, retaining in-frame rearrangements with V and J assigned. Such tables are incomplete; in checked studies, under half of the missing clones stem from an unresolved V gene, and the remainder is unexplained. The sample's own table lists about 130,000 clones. The ten largest make up approximately 1.7% of the sample. Sequencing was done on a sample of PBMCs. Every receptor here comes from a woman in her forties in good health and CMV-seropositive.

V and J are TRBV9 and TRBJ1-2, with 8 bases matching TRBD1. J gave up 8 bases and V 4 bases, and 10 bases lay outside the gene matches. Germline loops: CDR1 SGDLS, CDR2 YYNGEE. This CDR3 contains 14 residues. The CDR3 DNA reads TGTGCCAGCAGCCTACTGGACAGGGATCGCGGCTACACCTTC. Translated: CASSLLDRDRGYTF.

The chain is built from TRBV10-3 and TRBJ1-1; possibly TRBD1 for D (5 bases). This CDR3 has 17 amino acids. Germline values: CDR1 ENHRY, CDR2 SYGVKD. The V end lost 3 bases, the J end lost 1 base, and 18 bases lay between the germline ends. The CDR3, as DNA: TGTGCCATCAGTGATTCCCCCGGGGGTGGATGGAACACTGAAGCTTTCTTT. Its protein is CAISDSPGGGWNTEAFF.

V is TRBV5-4 and J is TRBJ1-1, with 9 bases fitting TRBD1. After removal of 3 bases from V and 5 bases from J, the junction contained 5 bases not matched to a gene. CDR1 is SGHNT and CDR2 is YYREEE in the germline V gene (reference sequence). The CDR3 runs to 14 residues. DNA of the CDR3: TGTGCCAGCAGCTCACAGGGGGCTGAGACTGAAGCTTTCTTT. Protein: CASSSQGAETEAFF.

V is TRBV27 and J is TRBJ2-5, with D tentatively TRBD1 (6 bases). CDR3 size: 16 residues. The V end was cut by 0 bases, the J end by 1 base, with 12 bases between. CDR1 is MNHEY and CDR2 is SMNVEV in the germline V gene (reference sequence). The CDR3: CASSLSWGLPQETQYF. The CDR3 DNA follows: TGTGCCAGCAGTTTATCTTGGGGGCTCCCCCAAGAGACCCAGTACTTC.

The chain is built from TRBV9 and TRBJ2-4; a possible D gene is TRBD2 (6 bases). V was cut by 1 base and J by 0 bases, with 11 bases left in between. CDR3 length: 16 amino acids. Looked up from germline, CDR1 is SGDLS and CDR2 is YYNGEE. The CDR3 DNA reads as TGTGCCAGCAGCGTATTTAGGGGACTAGCCAAAAACATTCAGTACTTC. It is translated as CASSVFRGLAKNIQYF.

V usage is TRBV7-9 and J usage is TRBJ2-2; D call uncertain. The germline V gene encodes CDR1 SEHNR and CDR2 FQNEAQ (reference sequence). V was clipped by 3 bases and J by 8 bases, with 7 bases between them. CDR3 length: 12 residues. CDR3 nucleotides: TGTGCCAGCAGCTTGGAGCGAGGGGAGCTGTTTTTT. Its protein is CASSLERGELFF.

The chain is built from TRBV27 and TRBJ2-5, with 8 bases aligning to TRBD1. The DNA end favors TRBJ2-7, so the J call may be wrong. The CDR3 sequence is 14 residues long. The germline V gene encodes CDR1 MNHEY and CDR2 SMNVEV (reference sequence). CDR3 DNA sequence: TGTGCCAGCGATCCACCGGGACAGGCCTACGAGCAGTACTTC. The encoded protein is CASDPPGQAYEQYF.

The chain couples TRBV7-9 to TRBJ2-7; TRBD2 matches at 8 bases. The trim removed 1 base at V and 4 bases at J, leaving 9 bases unmatched. The CDR3 consists of 16 residues. Germline V gene sequence: CDR1 SEHNR, CDR2 FQNEAQ (reference sequence). The CDR3 DNA is TGTGCCAGCAGCTTAGGCGGGGGGAGGGTTGCTTACGAGCAGTACTTC. Translated, it gives CASSLGGGRVAYEQYF.

This chain joins TRBV28 and TRBJ2-2, with 13 positions matching TRBD2. This CDR3 spans 15 amino acids. Germline-derived CDR1 and CDR2 are MDHEN and SYDVKM. Losses at the gene ends were 5 bases for V and 8 bases for J; bases not matched to a gene: 5. The CDR3, as DNA: TGTGCCAGCAGTCGGACTAGCGGGAGTGGTGGGGAGCTGTTTTTT. It translates to CASSRTSGSGGELFF.

The chain joins TRBV5-4 to TRBJ2-1; TRBD2 matches at 10 bases. Germline V lookup: CDR1 SGHNT, CDR2 YYREEE (reference sequence). V was clipped by 0 bases and J by 8 bases; unmatched bases: 8. The CDR3 totals 16 residues. The CDR3 loop is CASSLGAGGGIDEQFF. CDR3 nucleotide sequence: TGTGCCAGCAGCTTGGGAGCGGGAGGGGGGATAGATGAGCAGTTCTTC.

This sequence joins TRBV5-4 and TRBJ1-1, with 10 bases identical to TRBD1. CDR3 length: 15 residues. CDR1 and CDR2 (germline): SGHNT, YYREEE (reference sequence). J lost 1 base, V lost 4 bases, and 4 bases had no gene match. CDR3 region: CASSPRDRGNTEAFF. CDR3 coding DNA: TGTGCCAGCAGCCCGCGGGACAGGGGGAACACTGAAGCTTTCTTT.

This rearrangement joins TRBV11-2 to TRBJ2-3, with 7 bases fitting TRBD2. The V gene end was trimmed by 1 base and the J gene end by 2 bases; junction bases not matched to a gene: 6. The germline V gene has CDR1 SGHAT and CDR2 FQNNGV. CDR3 size: 16 residues. CDR3: CASSLGVAGDTDTQYF. The CDR3 nucleotides are TGTGCCAGCAGCTTAGGAGTGGCGGGGGACACAGATACGCAGTATTTT.

The rearrangement joins TRBV29-1 to TRBJ1-2; 8 nucleotides line up with TRBD1. The CDR3 is 14 amino acids. Germline V gene data show CDR1 as SQVTM and CDR2 as ANQGSEA. V lost 1 base and J lost 4; bases outside the gene matches: 5. CDR3 sequence (DNA): TGCAGCGTTGAAGCGGACAGGGAGAGCTATGGCTACACCTTC. The encoded protein is CSVEADRESYGYTF.

The V call is TRBV18, the J call TRBJ2-6; 9 bases agree with TRBD1. The V gene end was trimmed by 3 bases and the J gene end by 0 bases; junction bases not matched to a gene: 6. Germline V lookup: CDR1 KGHSH, CDR2 LQKENI. CDR3 size: 18 residues. CDR3 sequence: CASSPAGQGTSGANVLTF. The CDR3 DNA sequence: TGTGCCAGCTCACCTGCCGGACAGGGGACCTCTGGGGCCAACGTCCTGACTTTC.

CDR3 sequence (DNA): TGCGCCAGCAGCTTGGCAGGGGGCGAAAATGAGCAGTTCTTC. Amino acids: CASSLAGGENEQFF. The chain recombines TRBV5-1 with TRBJ2-1; 8 nucleotides line up with TRBD1. The germline V gene encodes CDR1 SGHRS and CDR2 YFSETQ. CDR3 size: 14 residues. V shed 0 bases and J 7 bases; nucleotides not matched to a gene: 3. Filled out from reference TRBV5-1 and TRBJ2-1, the complete variable domain reads KAGVTQTPRYLIKTRGQQVTLSCSPISGHRSVSWYQQTPGQGLQFLFEYFSETQRNKGNFPGRFSGRQFSNSRSEMNVSTLELGDSALYLCASSLAGGENEQFFGPGTRLTVL.

The chain links TRBV5-1 to TRBJ1-4, with 8 bases that match TRBD1. The CDR3 extends over 18 amino acids. CDR1 is SGHRS, CDR2 YFSETQ, per germline. Trimming removed 0 bases from V and 2 bases from J; junction bases left unmatched: 9. This chain's CDR3 is CASSLGDRGYRTNEKLFF. The CDR3 DNA reads as TGCGCCAGCAGCTTGGGTGACAGGGGTTACCGGACTAATGAAAAACTGTTTTTT.

The J gene is TRBJ1-2, the V gene TRBV10-2; tentatively, D is TRBD1 (6 bases). Deletions cut 6 bases from V and 4 bases from J, with 12 bases between. Germline V gives CDR1 WSHSY, CDR2 SAAADI. There are 13 residues in the CDR3. Here the CDR3 DNA reads TGCGCCAGCAGCACGGGGGGGGCCTATGGCTACACCTTC. The encoded protein is CASSTGGAYGYTF.

This sequence joins TRBV2 and TRBJ2-7, with 10 positions matching TRBD1. With 4 bases clipped from V and 3 bases from J, the junction kept 9 bases outside the gene matches. The V gene's germline CDR1 is SNHLY and CDR2 FYNNEI. This CDR3 contains 16 residues. Here the CDR3 reads CASSGTSWDRGYEQYF. CDR3 sequence (DNA): TGTGCCAGCAGTGGTACTTCCTGGGACAGGGGCTACGAGCAGTACTTC.

J is TRBJ2-5 and V is TRBV6-5, with D unclear. The CDR3 is made up of 14 amino acids. Germline CDR1 is MNHEY and CDR2 is SVGAGI. The germline V and J ends were trimmed by 2 bases and 4 bases, with 11 bases remaining between them. CDR3 protein: CASSYRGLPETQYF. In DNA form, the CDR3 reads TGTGCCAGCAGTTACCGTGGGCTCCCAGAGACCCAGTACTTC.